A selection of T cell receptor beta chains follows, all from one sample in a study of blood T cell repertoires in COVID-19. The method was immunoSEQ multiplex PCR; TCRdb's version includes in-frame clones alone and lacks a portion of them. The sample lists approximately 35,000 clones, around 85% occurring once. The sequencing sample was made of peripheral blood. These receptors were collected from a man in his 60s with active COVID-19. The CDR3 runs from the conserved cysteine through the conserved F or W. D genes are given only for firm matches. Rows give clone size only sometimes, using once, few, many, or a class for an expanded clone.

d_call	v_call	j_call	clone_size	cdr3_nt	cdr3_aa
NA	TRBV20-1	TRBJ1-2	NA	TGCAGTGCCTCCCCTGTCTCTGGCTACACCTTC	CSASPVSGYTF
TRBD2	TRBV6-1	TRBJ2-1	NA	TGTGCCAGCAGTGGAAGGACTAGCGGGCCGGGGTCTGGTGAGCAGTTCTTC	CASSGRTSGPGSGEQFF
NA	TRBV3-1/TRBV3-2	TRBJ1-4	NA	TGTGCCAGCAGCCCTTGGGAGGGGGAGGTTGAAAAACTGTTTTTT	CASSPWEGEVEKLFF
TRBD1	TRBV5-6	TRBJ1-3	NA	TGTGCCAGCAGCTTGGGACAGGGAAGGGGCGGAAACACCATATATTTT	CASSLGQGRGGNTIYF
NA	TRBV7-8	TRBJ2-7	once	TGTGCCAGCAGCCCCTTTTCACGACAGTCTCCCACCTACGAGCAGTACTTC	CASSPFSRQSPTYEQYF
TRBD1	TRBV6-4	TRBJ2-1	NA	TGTGCCAGCAGTGACAAGGGGACAGATGAGCAGTTCTTC	CASSDKGTDEQFF
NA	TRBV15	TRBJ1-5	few	TGTGCCACCAGCAGAGATCAGAACGAGGGAGGGGACCTTGGGAAGCCCCAGCATTTT	CATSRDQNEGGDLGKPQHF
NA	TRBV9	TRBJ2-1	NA	TGTGCCAGCAGCGTAGGGACAGCATCCTACAATGAGCAGTTCTTC	CASSVGTASYNEQFF
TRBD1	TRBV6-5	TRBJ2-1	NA	TGTGCCAGCAGTAATGAACAGGGGTGGGATGAGCAGTTCTTC	CASSNEQGWDEQFF
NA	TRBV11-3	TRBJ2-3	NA	TGTGCCAGCAGCTTAGATCGAGATACGCAGTATTTT	CASSLDRDTQYF
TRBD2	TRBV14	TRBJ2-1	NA	TGTGCCAGCAGCGCCGGGACTAGCGGGGGCAACACGCACCTCTACAATGAGCAGTTCTTC	CASSAGTSGGNTHLYNEQFF
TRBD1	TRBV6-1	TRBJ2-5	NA	TGTGCCAGCAGTGAACGATTACTAGACAGGGCGACGTACTTC	CASSERLLDRATYF
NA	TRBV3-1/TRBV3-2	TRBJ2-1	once	TGTGCCAGCAGCCAAGTTTTTGGGAGTTCCTACAATGAGCAGTTCTTC	CASSQVFGSSYNEQFF
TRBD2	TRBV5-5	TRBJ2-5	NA	TGTGCCAGCAGCTTGGGATCCCCGCGGGGGGAGACCCAGTACTTC	CASSLGSPRGETQYF
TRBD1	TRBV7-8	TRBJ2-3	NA	TGTGCCAGCAGCCTAACGGGACAGGGGGCGAATACGCAGTATTTT	CASSLTGQGANTQYF
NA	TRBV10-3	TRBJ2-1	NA	TGTGCCATCAGTGAGACTGATGAGGGACTCTCGAACAATGAGCAGTTCTTC	CAISETDEGLSNNEQFF
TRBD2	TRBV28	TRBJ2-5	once	TGTGCCAGCAGTTTCCCTTGGGGACTAGCGGGACCTGGGACCCAGTACTTC	CASSFPWGLAGPGTQYF
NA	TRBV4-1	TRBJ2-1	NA	TGCGCCAGCAGCCATATCAATGAGCAGTTCTTC	CASSHINEQFF
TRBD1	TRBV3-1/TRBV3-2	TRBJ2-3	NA	TGTGCCAGCAGCCAAGATTTTGGGACAGGGGGTCAAAGGGATACGCAGTATTTT	CASSQDFGTGGQRDTQYF
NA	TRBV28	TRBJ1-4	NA	TGTGCCAGCAGGGCACCGGGGTTTAATGAAAAACTGTTTTTT	CASRAPGFNEKLFF
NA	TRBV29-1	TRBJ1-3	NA	TGCAGCGTTGACCTACAGGGCGGTGGAAACACCATATATTTT	CSVDLQGGGNTIYF
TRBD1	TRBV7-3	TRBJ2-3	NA	TGTGCCAGCAGCTTAAGAGGGACAGTTAAGTCAGATACGCAGTATTTT	CASSLRGTVKSDTQYF
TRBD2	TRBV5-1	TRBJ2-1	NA	TGCGCCAGCAGCGGCCACGAGCGGGAGGGCGTAAATGAGCAGTTCTTC	CASSGHEREGVNEQFF
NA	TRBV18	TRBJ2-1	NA	TGTGCCAGCTCACCACCGAACGGGGTGGCGCACAATGAGCAGTTCTTC	CASSPPNGVAHNEQFF
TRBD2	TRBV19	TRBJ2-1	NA	TGTGCCAGTAGTAGGGGGACTAGCTCCCTCAATGAGCAGTTCTTC	CASSRGTSSLNEQFF
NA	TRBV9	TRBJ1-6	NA	TGTGCCAGCAGCATCGACAGCTCCTATAATTCACCCCTCCACTTT	CASSIDSSYNSPLHF
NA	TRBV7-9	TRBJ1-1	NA	TGTGCCAGCAGCCTAAAGGACATGGTCGCTTTCTTT	CASSLKDMVAFF
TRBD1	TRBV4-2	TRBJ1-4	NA	TGTGCCAGCAGCCAAGGGGACAGGGACGGGGAAAAACTGTTTTTT	CASSQGDRDGEKLFF
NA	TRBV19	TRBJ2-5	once	TGTGCCAGTAGTTCTCTCTCGAGGGGTCTAGGGAGGGAGACCCAGTACTTC	CASSSLSRGLGRETQYF
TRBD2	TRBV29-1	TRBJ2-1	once	TGCAGCGTTGAAGACCCGGGACTAGCGGGAGAAAGATTCTTC	CSVEDPGLAGERFF
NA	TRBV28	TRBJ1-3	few	TGTGCCAGCAGTTTAGCCGGCGGGGGTGGAAACACCATATATTTT	CASSLAGGGGNTIYF
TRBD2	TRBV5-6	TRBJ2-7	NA	TGTGCCAGCAGCTCAAGGGCGACTAGCGGGAGAACGGAGCAGTACTTC	CASSSRATSGRTEQYF
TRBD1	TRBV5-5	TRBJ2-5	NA	TGTGCCAGCACCTTGACCGGGACAGGGTCAAGAGAGACCCAGTACTTC	CASTLTGTGSRETQYF
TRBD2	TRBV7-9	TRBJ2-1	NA	TGTGCCAGCAGCTTACCCCCGGGACTAGCGCACTACAATGAGCAGTTCTTC	CASSLPPGLAHYNEQFF
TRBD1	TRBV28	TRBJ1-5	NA	TGTGCCAGCCTCAATCCAGGGGGCGGCCCCAATCAGCCCCAGCATTTT	CASLNPGGGPNQPQHF
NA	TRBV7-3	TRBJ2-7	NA	TGTGCCAGCAGCTCCCTCGGCAGGCGGGACTCCTACGAGCAGTACTTC	CASSSLGRRDSYEQYF
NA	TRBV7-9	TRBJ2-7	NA	TGTGCCAGCAGCCGATCAGGGTTTGGCGAGCAGTACTTC	CASSRSGFGEQYF
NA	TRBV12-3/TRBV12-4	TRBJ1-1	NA	TGTGCCAGCAGTTGGCAGGGGAGTGAAGCTTTCTTT	CASSWQGSEAFF
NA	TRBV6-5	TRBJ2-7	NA	TGTGCCAGCAGCCAGGCAGGGGTCGAGCAGTACTTC	CASSQAGVEQYF
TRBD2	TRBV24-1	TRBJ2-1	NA	TGTGCCACCAGTGATACCGGGACTAGCAATGAGCAGTTCTTC	CATSDTGTSNEQFF
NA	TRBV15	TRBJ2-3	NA	TGTGCCACCAGCGGGGTCGAAGGCAGGGATAGAGATACGCAGTATTTT	CATSGVEGRDRDTQYF
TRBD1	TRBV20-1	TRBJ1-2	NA	TGCAGTGCTAGTCCTCTAGGACAGGACTATGGCTACACCTTC	CSASPLGQDYGYTF
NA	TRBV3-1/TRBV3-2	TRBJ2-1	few	TGTGCCAGCAGGTTTAAAGTCGGTGAGCAGTTCTTC	CASRFKVGEQFF
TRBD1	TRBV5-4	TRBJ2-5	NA	TGTGCCAGCAGCCACCGGTGGACAGGGGAAGAGACCCAGTACTTC	CASSHRWTGEETQYF
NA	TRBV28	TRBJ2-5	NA	TGTGCCAGCAGTTTGACAGAAACCCAAGAGACCCAGTACTTC	CASSLTETQETQYF
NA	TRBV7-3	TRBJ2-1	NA	TGTGCCAGCAGCTTAGGTCCAGGGGGGAAAAACAATGAGCAGTTCTTC	CASSLGPGGKNNEQFF
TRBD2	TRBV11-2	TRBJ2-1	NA	TGTGCCAGCAGCTTAGATCGGGGGGTGGGACCCTACAATGAGCAGTTCTTC	CASSLDRGVGPYNEQFF
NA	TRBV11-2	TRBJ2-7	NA	TGTGCCAGCAGCCCAGGGCAGCTATCCTACGAGCAGTACTTC	CASSPGQLSYEQYF
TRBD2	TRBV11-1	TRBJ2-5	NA	TGTGCCAGCAGCAGCGGGGGCCGGATTGAGACCCAGTACTTC	CASSSGGRIETQYF
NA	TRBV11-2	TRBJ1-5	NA	TGTGCCAGCAGCTTAAACAGAAATCAGCCCCAGCATTTT	CASSLNRNQPQHF
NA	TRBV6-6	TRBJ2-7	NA	TGTGCCAGCAGTTACCTGGGGCACGAGCAGTACTTC	CASSYLGHEQYF
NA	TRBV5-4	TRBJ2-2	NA	TGTGCCAGCAGCTCTACCGGGGAGCTGTTTTTT	CASSSTGELFF
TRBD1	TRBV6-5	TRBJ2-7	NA	TGTGCCAGCAGTTCGGACAGGGGTAGAGACTACGAGCAGTACTTC	CASSSDRGRDYEQYF
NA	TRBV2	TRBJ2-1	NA	TGTGCCAGCAGAAGACTGGCGAGCGATGAGCAGTTCTTC	CASRRLASDEQFF